Below, 14 T cell receptor beta chains from the same sample are listed, as sequenced in a study of regulatory T cells in long-lasting Graves disease. Relying on iRepertoire HTBI primers and Arm-PCR of CDR3 regions, the team built TCR beta libraries. TCRdb re-called the multiplex PCR reads through MiXCR, storing one row per CDR3 protein. This table has about 470,000 distinct CDR3 sequences, 20% to 25% appearing once. Indicated time point: persistent/refractory GD, antithyroid drugs over 5 years with positive TRAb. The TCR library was prepared using RNA isolated from PBMCs. The sample consisted of peripheral blood mononuclear cells (PBMCs), taken when the disease was refractory, from a patient treated with antithyroid drugs. All receptors come from a female donor with Graves disease.

This clonotype was found a few times. The chain carries TRBV2 and TRBJ1-6; 8 bases are a match to TRBD1. V lost 3 bases and J lost 8; bases outside the gene matches: 9. The CDR3 runs 16 residues. The germline CDR1 and CDR2 sequences are SNHLY and FYNNEI. The CDR3 here is CASSDSDRGIDSPLHF. The CDR3 DNA sequence: TGTGCCAGCAGTGATTCCGACAGGGGTATAGATTCACCCCTCCACTTT.

This clonotype has only a few counts. The chain uses TRBV24-1 and TRBJ1-1, with D hard to call. The CDR3 has 13 residues. V shed 2 bases and J shed 1 base, with 4 bases lying between them. From germline, CDR1 is KGHDR and CDR2 SFDVKD. In DNA form, the CDR3 reads TGTGCCACCAGTGATTACCGGAACACTGAAGCTTTCTTT. This gives the protein CATSDYRNTEAFF.

This clonotype showed up many times. Compared with germline, one end of the junction differs, possibly owing to a read error. The chain couples TRBV28 to TRBJ1-1; D perhaps matches TRBD1 (5 bases). This CDR3 comprises 18 residues. CDR1 is MDHEN, CDR2 SYDVKM, per germline. CDR3 sequence: CTSSPRVMVPLWDAEAFF. In DNA, the CDR3 is TGTACCAGCAGTCCCAGGGTTATGGTACCACTTTGGGACGCTGAAGCTTTCTTT. Based on the CDR3 plus reference TRBV28 and TRBJ1-1, the full variable domain is DVKVTQSSRYLVKRTGEKVFLECVQDMDHENMFWYRQDPGLGLRLIYFSYDVKMKEKGDIPEGYSVSREKKERFSLILESASTNQTSMYLCTSSPRVMVPLWDAEAFFGQGTRLTVV.

In its sample, this clonotype was seen a few times. The chain couples TRBV24-1 to TRBJ2-2, with D hard to call. The ends were cut back, 4 bases at V and 0 bases at J, with 8 bases in the middle. The CDR3 has 15 residues. Per germline, CDR1 KGHDR and CDR2 SFDVKD. The CDR3 coding sequence is TGTGCCACCAGTGAAACACACGCGAACACCGGGGAGCTGTTTTTT. It translates to CATSETHANTGELFF.

This clonotype was seen a handful of times. The chain links TRBV20-1 to TRBJ2-4; D is ambiguous. Looked up from germline, CDR1 is DFQATT and CDR2 is SNEGSKA (reference sequence). V was trimmed by 6 bases and J by 1 base, leaving 19 bases between them. The CDR3 totals 16 residues. In DNA form, the CDR3 reads TGCAGTGCCGAAGTAGTAGGGCTCGCTGCCAAAAACATTCAGTACTTC. Amino acids: CSAEVVGLAAKNIQYF.

Note on this clonotype: This may be a read error, as it is one base from a much larger clone. V gene TRBV6-1 combines with J gene TRBJ2-5; 10 bases fit TRBD2. The CDR3 loop spans 16 amino acids. Germline CDR1 and CDR2: MNHNS and SASEGT. The CDR3, as DNA: TGTGCCAGCAGGAGACCTACGGGACTAGCGCGGGAGACCCAGTGCTTC. Amino acids: CASRRPTGLARETQCF.

This clonotype was seen only a few times. V gene TRBV27 combines with J gene TRBJ2-1, with 9 bases identical to TRBD2. The CDR3 loop spans 16 amino acids. Per the germline V gene, CDR1 is MNHEY and CDR2 is SMNVEV (reference sequence). Trimming at V came to 2 bases and at J to 6 bases, leaving 8 bases not matched to a gene. CDR3 loop: CASSLIASGTGNEQFF. Written as DNA, the CDR3 is TGTGCCAGCAGTTTAATAGCTAGCGGGACTGGCAATGAGCAGTTCTTC.

V and J are TRBV7-2 and TRBJ2-7, with 11 bases that match TRBD2. CDR1 and CDR2 from the germline V gene are SGHTA and FQGNSA. The CDR3 is 16 residues long. Trimming at V came to 4 bases and at J to 1 base, leaving 6 bases not matched to a gene. This CDR3 reads CASSSVLAGESYEQYF. CDR3 bases: TGTGCCAGCAGCTCTGTACTAGCGGGGGAATCCTACGAGCAGTACTTC.

A word on this clonotype: At one boundary the junction diverges from the germline segment, which might be a read error. The chain links TRBV7-7 to TRBJ2-7, with D hard to call. The germline V gene encodes CDR1 SSHAT and CDR2 FNYEAQ (reference sequence). The CDR3 has 13 amino acids. CDR3 coding DNA: TGTGCTAGCAGCTCGGGCCCCGGCAACGAGCAGTACTTC. Translating it yields CASSSGPGNEQYF.

The chain has TRBV3-1 and TRBJ2-2; TRBD1 matches at 7 bases. J was trimmed by 3 bases and V by 1 base; bases with no gene match: 5. CDR3 length equals 16 residues. The germline CDR1 and CDR2 sequences are LGHDT and YNNKEL (reference sequence). CDR3 nucleotides: TGTGCCAGCAGCCAAGTTATAGGGGGCTACACCGGGGAGCTGTTTTTT. Amino acids: CASSQVIGGYTGELFF.

There are many counts of this clonotype. V usage is TRBV28 and J usage is TRBJ1-2; possible D gene TRBD1, 6 bases. This CDR3 region has 13 residues. V was shortened by 3 bases and J by 7 bases, with 12 bases between the two germline ends. Per germline, CDR1 MDHEN and CDR2 SYDVKM. This CDR3 is CASSFRGAVGYTF. The CDR3 DNA reads as TGTGCCAGCAGTTTCCGGGGGGCCGTTGGCTACACCTTC.

Ten or more counts support this clonotype. This chain links TRBV5-8 with TRBJ1-1; D possibly corresponds to TRBD1 (6 bases). Between the trimmed V and J ends, which lost 5 bases and 3 bases, there was a span of 14 bases. The germline CDR1 and CDR2 sequences are SGHTS and YDEGEE. The CDR3 covers 14 residues. CDR3 DNA: TGTGCCAGCAGTCGTGACAGGAGCCACACTGAAGCTTTCTTT. Residues: CASSRDRSHTEAFF.

This clonotype was counted at least ten times. The chain couples TRBV24-1 to TRBJ2-5, with D unclear. CDR3 length equals 13 residues. V dropped 10 bases and J dropped 1 base, with 12 bases sitting between them. Germline-derived CDR1 and CDR2 are KGHDR and SFDVKD. Here the CDR3 reads CATRQDAQETQYF. CDR3 DNA: TGTGCCACTCGCCAAGATGCCCAAGAGACCCAGTACTTC.

CDR3 protein: CASKPGVSSYEQYF. CDR3 nucleotides: TGTGCCAGCAAACCGGGCGTCTCCTCCTACGAGCAGTACTTC. The gene calls are TRBV28 and TRBJ2-7, with D hard to call. V gave up 7 bases and J gave up 0 bases, with 13 bases separating them. Germline V gene sequence: CDR1 MDHEN, CDR2 SYDVKM. The CDR3 extends over 14 amino acids.